One sample yielded the 12 T cell receptor beta chains listed below, sequenced in a study of cytomegalovirus exposure and HLA in healthy donors. PCR involved 60 Vbeta and 13 Jbeta primers. The assay was immunoSEQ multiplex PCR, and TCRdb's table has in-frame clones only and misses some. The table shows 150,000 to 200,000 clones, with 68% occurring only once. Material for sequencing was PBMCs. These receptors were taken from a man between 45 and 60 years old in good health and CMV-seronegative.

The chain links TRBV28 to TRBJ2-2, with 10 bases lining up with TRBD1. The germline gives CDR1 MDHEN, CDR2 SYDVKM. V lost 10 bases and J lost 8; bases outside the gene matches: 10. CDR3 size: 14 residues. CDR3: CAIHPRTGGGELFF. CDR3 DNA sequence: TGTGCCATCCATCCTCGGACAGGGGGTGGGGAGCTGTTTTTT.

The chain has TRBV28 and TRBJ2-1; D is unclear. V was clipped by 6 bases and J by 4 bases, with 19 bases between them. This CDR3 spans 16 amino acids. In germline, CDR1 is MDHEN, CDR2 SYDVKM. DNA for the CDR3: TGTGCCAGCAGCCCTGAGGTAGAGGTACTGTACAATGAGCAGTTCTTC. As protein: CASSPEVEVLYNEQFF.

This chain links TRBV2 with TRBJ1-1, with a possible D match to TRBD1 (6 bases). The CDR3 runs to 15 residues. The germline V and J ends were trimmed by 5 bases and 1 base, with 14 bases remaining between them. The germline V gene has CDR1 SNHLY and CDR2 FYNNEI. The CDR3: CASSQMTGTNTEAFF. As DNA, the CDR3 is TGTGCCAGCAGTCAGATGACAGGCACGAACACTGAAGCTTTCTTT.

This chain uses TRBV27 with TRBJ1-2; D uncertain. V gave up 0 bases and J gave up 5 bases, with 13 bases separating them. This CDR3 region has 15 residues. CDR1 MNHEY and CDR2 SMNVEV come from the germline V gene (reference sequence). The CDR3 sequence: CASSLSTDSIYGYTF. CDR3 DNA sequence: TGTGCCAGCAGTTTATCAACGGACTCCATATATGGCTACACCTTC.

This rearrangement joins TRBV5-1 to TRBJ2-2; 7 positions match TRBD1. V was pared by 3 bases and J by 3 bases, with 2 bases of the junction left unmatched. Per the germline V gene, CDR1 is SGHRS and CDR2 is YFSETQ. This CDR3 spans 14 amino acids. The CDR3 loop is CASSWGQYTGELFF. The CDR3 nucleotides are TGCGCCAGCAGCTGGGGACAGTACACCGGGGAGCTGTTTTTT. Filled out from reference TRBV5-1 and TRBJ2-2, the complete variable domain reads KAGVTQTPRYLIKTRGQQVTLSCSPISGHRSVSWYQQTPGQGLQFLFEYFSETQRNKGNFPGRFSGRQFSNSRSEMNVSTLELGDSALYLCASSWGQYTGELFFGEGSRLTVL.

The chain recombines TRBV29-1 with TRBJ2-1; TRBD2 aligns across 7 bases. V lost 0 bases, J lost 4 bases, and 12 bases stayed unmatched. The CDR3 runs 17 residues. CDR1 is SQVTM and CDR2 is ANQGSEA in the germline V gene. The CDR3 DNA is TGCAGCGTTGAAGATCCTTTAGGGGACTACCCGTACAATGAGCAGTTCTTC. It yields the protein CSVEDPLGDYPYNEQFF.

The chain links TRBV6-1 to TRBJ1-5; D possibly corresponds to TRBD1 (6 bases). This CDR3 is built from 14 residues. Germline CDR1 MNHNS, CDR2 SASEGT. V was trimmed by 2 bases and J by 4 bases, leaving 9 bases between them. CDR3 loop: CASSERTANQPQHF. The CDR3 region has the DNA TGTGCCAGCAGTGAAAGGACAGCGAATCAGCCCCAGCATTTT.

The chain combines TRBV6-5 with TRBJ2-1; TRBD2 aligns across 8 bases. The CDR3 has 14 residues. V shed 5 bases and J 5 bases; nucleotides not matched to a gene: 5. CDR1 is MNHEY, CDR2 SVGAGI, per germline. The CDR3 sequence is CASSLSGGHNEQFF. The CDR3 DNA is TGTGCCAGCAGTCTTTCGGGGGGGCACAATGAGCAGTTCTTC.

The genes are TRBV5-1 and TRBJ2-6; D is perhaps TRBD1 (8 bases). The V end was cut by 4 bases, the J end by 0 bases, with 17 bases between. Germline CDR1 is SGHRS and CDR2 is YFSETQ. This CDR3 comprises 18 residues. This CDR3 is CASSVGGTGPSGANVLTF. For the CDR3, the DNA is TGCGCCAGCAGCGTGGGGGGGACAGGTCCCTCTGGGGCCAACGTCCTGACTTTC. The variable domain in full, completed from reference TRBV5-1 and TRBJ2-6, reads KAGVTQTPRYLIKTRGQQVTLSCSPISGHRSVSWYQQTPGQGLQFLFEYFSETQRNKGNFPGRFSGRQFSNSRSEMNVSTLELGDSALYLCASSVGGTGPSGANVLTFGAGSRLTVL.

V usage is TRBV28 and J usage is TRBJ1-3; 8 bases line up with TRBD1. CDR1 and CDR2 from the germline V gene are MDHEN and SYDVKM. V trimming: 5 bases; J trimming: 0 bases; junction bases outside the gene matches: 18. The CDR3 totals 20 residues. DNA for the CDR3: TGTGCCAGCAGTCCAATGCTGGGCAGGGGGCTTACCTTCTCTGGAAACACCATATATTTT. Translating gives CASSPMLGRGLTFSGNTIYF.

The V and J genes are TRBV2 and TRBJ2-5; D may be TRBD2 (5 bases). The germline V and J ends were trimmed by 2 bases and 4 bases, with 17 bases remaining between them. Germline V lookup: CDR1 SNHLY, CDR2 FYNNEI. The CDR3 runs 16 residues. CDR3 in DNA: TGTGCCAGCAGTGAAATCCAGCCGGGGAATTTAGAGACCCAGTACTTC. Translated: CASSEIQPGNLETQYF.

V gene TRBV7-8 combines with J gene TRBJ2-3, with 12 bases identical to TRBD2. Trimming at V came to 7 bases and at J to 0 bases, leaving 11 bases not matched to a gene. There are 18 residues in the CDR3. Germline values: CDR1 SGHVS, CDR2 FQNEAQ. CDR3 DNA sequence: TGTGCCAGCACCACCTTGGGGACTAGCGGGCGTAGCACAGATACGCAGTATTTT. Translation gives CASTTLGTSGRSTDTQYF. The entire variable domain, with the rest obtained from reference TRBV7-8 and TRBJ2-3, is as follows: GAGVSQSPRYKVAKRGQDVALRCDPISGHVSLFWYQQALGQGPEFLTYFQNEAQLDKSGLPSDRFFAERPEGSVSTLKIQRTQQEDSAVYLCASTTLGTSGRSTDTQYFGPGTRLTVL.